This entry lists 26 T cell receptor beta chains sequenced from one sample in a study of Graves' ophthalmopathy and Graves' hyperthyroidism. Beta-chain TCR CDR3 regions were amplified from RNA transcripts. Second-round multiplex PCR came after a first-round RT-PCR that employed HTBI primers. One entry per CDR3 protein, called by TCRdb with MiXCR from the multiplex PCR reads. The sample yields hundreds of thousands of distinct CDR3 sequences, over 20% seen once. The material sequenced was peripheral blood. All receptors derive from a woman younger than 30 with stable Graves' hyperthyroidism. Some clones in this sample may be carry-over from other donors' samples.

This clonotype came up many times. V is TRBV9 and J is TRBJ2-7; D remains unclear. The germline gives CDR1 SGDLS, CDR2 YYNGEE. V was pared by 0 bases and J by 7 bases, with 11 bases between. The CDR3 length is 13 residues. CDR3 coding DNA: TGTGCCAGCAGCGTAGGACACAATCAGGAGCAGTACTTC. Protein: CASSVGHNQEQYF.

The chain uses TRBV6-1 and TRBJ2-2; D is unresolved. V was cut by 6 bases and J by 0 bases, with 14 bases left in between. This CDR3 comprises 16 residues. Germline V gene lookup returns CDR1 MNHNS and CDR2 SASEGT. As DNA, the CDR3 is TGTGCCAGCAGCGGTGGCCGATACTCGAACACCGGGGAGCTGTTTTTT. It is translated as CASSGGRYSNTGELFF.

This clonotype was seen a few times. J is TRBJ2-2 and V is TRBV30, with 7 bases identical to TRBD2. Trimming at V came to 1 base and at J to 16 bases, leaving 12 bases not matched to a gene. This CDR3 has 13 amino acids. Per the germline V gene, CDR1 is GTSNPN and CDR2 is SVGIG (reference sequence). The CDR3: CAWSAGLSPPSFF. DNA for the CDR3: TGTGCCTGGAGTGCGGGACTAAGCCCCCCGTCGTTTTTT.

This clonotype was found many times. The CDR3: CASSTGTVYTGELFF. DNA of the CDR3: TGTGCCAGCAGTACCGGGACGGTGTACACCGGGGAGCTGTTTTTT. The V gene is TRBV12-3 or TRBV12-4, the J gene TRBJ2-2; the D call may be TRBD1 or TRBD2 (5 bases each). V shed 5 bases and J shed 3 bases, with 13 bases lying between them. This CDR3 comprises 15 residues.

A remark on this clonotype: With a much larger clone just one base away, this may be a read error. The V gene is TRBV30, the J gene TRBJ2-7; 8 positions match TRBD2. The CDR3 has 13 residues. CDR1 is GTSNPN and CDR2 is SVGIG in the germline V gene (reference sequence). In DNA, the CDR3 is TGTGCCTGGAGTTTGGGCGGGAGGAGCGAGCTGTACTTC. Its translation is CAWSLGGRSELYF.

This clonotype was observed at least ten times. This chain joins TRBV6-2 or TRBV6-3 and TRBJ1-1; D unclear. The germline V gene has CDR1 MNHEY and CDR2 SVGEGT. V lost 3 bases, J lost 0 bases, and 11 bases lay in between. The CDR3 loop spans 15 amino acids. Here the CDR3 reads CASSYDYIMNTEAFF. The DNA for the CDR3 is TGTGCCAGCAGTTATGATTACATCATGAACACTGAAGCTTTCTTT.

This clonotype showed up many times. This chain joins TRBV28 and TRBJ2-7, with D uncertain. Germline-derived CDR1 and CDR2 are MDHEN and SYDVKM. V was pared by 5 bases and J by 0 bases, with 5 bases between. CDR3 length equals 12 residues. The CDR3 coding sequence is TGTGCCAGCAGTCACCTCTCCTACGAGCAGTACTTC. Amino acids: CASSHLSYEQYF.

Comment on this clonotype: A read error may be the cause here, since a much bigger clone is one base away. The CDR3 loop is CASSLEGVGGDTIYF. CDR3 DNA: TGTGCCAGCAGCTTAGAAGGGGTTGGAGGAGACACCATATATTTT. The rearrangement joins TRBV7-8 to TRBJ1-3; D possibly corresponds to TRBD1 (5 bases). V lost 1 base and J 8 bases, leaving 15 bases between the germline ends. CDR1 is SGHVS, CDR2 FQNEAQ, per germline. The CDR3 totals 15 residues.

V gene TRBV28 combines with J gene TRBJ2-3; 9 nucleotides match TRBD1. Per the germline V gene, CDR1 is MDHEN and CDR2 is SYDVKM. V shed 5 bases and J 1 base; nucleotides not matched to a gene: 4. The CDR3 loop spans 15 amino acids. CDR3 region: CASSPDRGGTDTQYF. CDR3 nucleotides: TGTGCCAGCAGTCCCGACAGGGGGGGCACAGATACGCAGTATTTT.

This clonotype occurred many times. The chain uses TRBV6-5 and TRBJ1-2, with D unresolved. V gave up 4 bases and J gave up 4 bases, with 7 bases separating them. Germline CDR1 MNHEY, CDR2 SVGAGI. There are 12 residues in the CDR3. Here the CDR3 DNA reads TGTGCCAGCAGTTCGGGCCTCTATGGCTACACCTTC. It translates to CASSSGLYGYTF.

This clonotype was observed at least ten times. The gene calls are TRBV20-1 and TRBJ2-5; D remains unclear. Trimming shortened V by 4 bases and J by 5 bases, and 20 bases separated the two germline ends. The CDR3 consists of 15 residues. CDR1 and CDR2 (germline): DFQATT, SNEGSKA (reference sequence). CDR3 protein: CSANTPAGRKETQYF. The CDR3 DNA is TGCAGTGCTAACACCCCTGCAGGACGGAAGGAGACCCAGTACTTC.

This clonotype showed up many times. V usage is TRBV6-2 or TRBV6-3 and J usage is TRBJ2-7; a weak D match, TRBD1 (6 bases). Trimming took 2 bases from V and 3 from J, leaving 11 bases between them. Germline CDR1 and CDR2: MNHEY and SVGEGT. The CDR3 has 14 residues. This CDR3 is CASSYEGDGYEQYF. The CDR3 bases are TGTGCCAGCAGTTACGAGGGGGATGGCTACGAGCAGTACTTC.

This clonotype came up many times. The J gene is TRBJ2-2, the V gene TRBV20-1; D is undetermined. The ends were cut back, 6 bases at V and 4 bases at J, with 12 bases in the middle. CDR3 length: 13 residues. Germline loops: CDR1 DFQATT, CDR2 SNEGSKA (reference sequence). DNA of the CDR3: TGCAGTGCCCTCCTCCACGGCACCGGGGAGCTGTTTTTT. The encoded protein is CSALLHGTGELFF.

This clonotype was seen a single time. DNA of the CDR3: TGTGCCAGCAGCCAAGGATTACAGGGAGATCAGCCCCAGCATTTT. This codes for CASSQGLQGDQPQHF. This chain joins TRBV3-1 and TRBJ1-5, with a tentative D call TRBD1 (6 bases). The germline V and J ends were trimmed by 1 base and 5 bases, with 12 bases remaining between them. This CDR3 has 15 residues. Looked up from germline, CDR1 is LGHDT and CDR2 is YNNKEL (reference sequence). Drawing the rest from reference TRBV3-1 and TRBJ1-5, the complete variable domain is DTAVSQTPKYLVTQMGNDKSIKCEQNLGHDTMYWYKQDSKKFLKIMFSYNNKELIINETVPNRFSPKSPDKAHLNLHINSLELGDSAVYFCASSQGLQGDQPQHFGDGTRLSIL.

This clonotype was observed a few times. The chain employs TRBV6-1 and TRBJ2-7, with D uncertain. V gave up 2 bases and J gave up 6 bases, with 11 bases separating them. The germline V gene has CDR1 MNHNS and CDR2 SASEGT. The CDR3 extends over 13 amino acids. The CDR3 DNA follows: TGTGCCAGCAGTGAAAGACAATCCAGCGAGCAGTACTTC. It translates to CASSERQSSEQYF.

The sample holds many counts of this clonotype. In nucleotides, the CDR3 is TGTGCCAGCAGTTTTTCTGGGACAGGGCGTATGAGGCAGTACTTC. This codes for CASSFSGTGRMRQYF. This sequence joins TRBV12-3 or TRBV12-4 and TRBJ2-7; 9 positions agree with TRBD1. The CDR3 sequence is 15 residues long. V shed 3 bases and J 9 bases; nucleotides not matched to a gene: 12.

The CDR3 DNA follows: TGTGCCAGCACCCAGCCCCCCACCGGGGAGCTGTTTTTT. As protein: CASTQPPTGELFF. The chain couples TRBV6-1 to TRBJ2-2; D not resolved. With 7 bases removed from V and 4 bases from J, the gap between germline ends came to 10 bases. The CDR3 totals 13 residues. Per germline, CDR1 MNHNS and CDR2 SASEGT.

This clonotype appeared many times. The V gene is TRBV27, the J gene TRBJ1-2; TRBD1 is a possible D gene (5 bases). In germline, CDR1 is MNHEY, CDR2 SMNVEV (reference sequence). V gave up 6 bases and J gave up 1 base, with 24 bases separating them. CDR3 size: 18 residues. The CDR3 DNA reads TGTGCCAGCAGCACCCAATTGGGGGGGAGTAAATTTAACTATGGCTACACCTTC. Amino acids: CASSTQLGGSKFNYGYTF.

The table lists this clonotype with many counts. Here the CDR3 reads CASRTGVLSYGANVLTF. CDR3 coding DNA: TGCGCCAGCCGGACGGGGGTGTTGAGCTATGGGGCCAACGTCCTGACTTTC. This chain uses TRBV5-1 with TRBJ2-6, with D tentatively TRBD2 (6 bases). Trimming stripped 7 bases from V and 3 bases from J, with 20 bases between. Germline V lookup: CDR1 SGHRS, CDR2 YFSETQ. CDR3 size: 17 residues.

The genes are TRBV7-2 and TRBJ1-2; D uncertain. V was shortened by 5 bases and J by 6 bases, with 13 bases between the two germline ends. The CDR3 spans 13 residues. The germline V gene has CDR1 SGHTA and CDR2 FQGNSA. The CDR3 reads CASSPPREHGYTF. In DNA form, the CDR3 reads TGTGCCAGCAGCCCCCCGAGGGAGCATGGCTACACCTTC.

This clonotype was seen repeatedly, ten times or more. The chain couples TRBV12-3 or TRBV12-4 to TRBJ1-5, with TRBD1 matching 9 bases. The CDR3 sequence is 15 residues long. V dropped 6 bases and J dropped 6; count of bases not matched to a gene: 9. The CDR3 is CASSPIQGAGQPQHF. The CDR3 DNA reads TGTGCCAGCAGCCCGATACAGGGGGCCGGTCAGCCCCAGCATTTT.

V and J are TRBV6-1 and TRBJ2-7, with 9 bases matching TRBD2. Losses at the gene ends were 3 bases for V and 3 bases for J; bases not matched to a gene: 3. Germline-derived CDR1 and CDR2 are MNHNS and SASEGT. The CDR3 length is 14 residues. CDR3 region: CASSEGLAFYEQYF. The CDR3, as DNA: TGTGCCAGCAGTGAGGGACTAGCTTTCTACGAGCAGTACTTC.

V usage is TRBV6-5 and J usage is TRBJ1-2; no clear D gene. The CDR3 has 14 residues. Germline lookup yields CDR1 MNHEY and CDR2 SVGAGI. Trimming removed 2 bases at V and 4 bases at J, with 11 bases between. CDR3 protein: CASSYASSSYGYTF. CDR3 nucleotides: TGTGCCAGCAGTTACGCTAGCTCAAGCTATGGCTACACCTTC.

This clonotype was found a few times. A much larger clonotype is one base distant, so this may be a read error. This chain links TRBV7-2 with TRBJ2-5; TRBD2 matches at 7 bases. The CDR3 is made up of 15 amino acids. Germline loops: CDR1 SGHTA, CDR2 FQGNSA. This chain's CDR3 is CASSAKGRGQEAQYF. The CDR3, as DNA: TGTGCCAGCAGCGCAAAGGGGAGGGGTCAAGAGGCCCAGTACTTC.

This clonotype came up many times. The chain carries TRBV5-1 and TRBJ1-5; D gene uncertain. The CDR3 consists of 18 residues. The V end was cut by 5 bases, the J end by 5 bases, with 26 bases between. The germline V gene encodes CDR1 SGHRS and CDR2 YFSETQ. Written as DNA, the CDR3 is TGCGCCAGCAGTTTATCCCCCTCAGGTACGAACGGTGATCAGCCCCAGCATTTT. Encoded protein: CASSLSPSGTNGDQPQHF.

Details on this clonotype: An end of the junction does not agree with germline; a read error may underlie this. The V gene is TRBV7-8, the J gene TRBJ2-4; D call uncertain. This CDR3 region has 15 residues. Germline assignment: CDR1 SGHVS and CDR2 FQNEAQ. CDR3 coding DNA: TGTGCCAGCAGCTTGATCGGGTTAGCCAAAAACATTAAGTACTTC. Its protein product is CASSLIGLAKNIKYF.